Listed here are 32 T cell receptor beta chains from one sample, sequenced in a study of T cells after yellow fever vaccination. TCRdb passed the 5' RACE reads through MiXCR, listing each CDR3 protein once. This repertoire shows roughly 310,000 distinct CDR3 sequences, roughly 4% found once; its top ten account for around 20%. Sample: PBMCs, taken on the day of the yellow fever booster vaccination. The receptors shown here come from a man younger than 35 who received the YFV17D yellow fever vaccine.

This clonotype appeared many times. The chain carries TRBV7-2 and TRBJ2-2; TRBD2 agrees at 8 bases. The CDR3 covers 16 residues. The germline gives CDR1 SGHTA, CDR2 FQGNSA. The J segment lost 1 base and the V segment lost 5 bases, leaving 6 bases of the junction unmatched. This chain's CDR3 is CASSRRLAGNTGELFF. The CDR3 bases are TGTGCCAGCAGCCGTAGGCTAGCGGGGAACACCGGGGAGCTGTTTTTT.

In its sample, this clonotype was seen many times. The gene calls are TRBV6-8 and TRBJ2-4; TRBD1 is a possible D gene (5 bases). The CDR3 runs 16 residues. V was trimmed by 7 bases and J by 0 bases, leaving 16 bases between them. The germline V gene encodes CDR1 MNHGY and CDR2 SAAAGT. In DNA form, the CDR3 reads TGTGCCAGCACGAAGGCCAGGGATTTAGCCAAAAACATTCAGTACTTC. It specifies CASTKARDLAKNIQYF.

This chain joins TRBV4-3 and TRBJ1-1; D not certain. The CDR3 is 15 amino acids. Per germline, CDR1 LGHNA and CDR2 YSLEER. Trimming took 1 base from V and 0 from J, leaving 9 bases between them. This CDR3 reads CASSQVPVMNTEAFF. The CDR3, as DNA: TGCGCCAGCAGCCAAGTCCCGGTCATGAACACTGAAGCTTTCTTT.

At least ten counts were recorded for this clonotype. The chain is built from TRBV11-2 and TRBJ2-5; a possible D gene is TRBD2 (6 bases). Germline V CDR1 and CDR2: SGHAT, FQNNGV. CDR3 length: 18 residues. Deletions cut 0 bases from V and 4 bases from J, with 21 bases between. The CDR3 spells CASSLDALSGERTETQYF. CDR3 in DNA: TGTGCCAGCAGCTTAGATGCCCTCTCGGGGGAGCGCACAGAGACCCAGTACTTC.

The sample holds many counts of this clonotype. The chain employs TRBV6-1 and TRBJ2-3; a weak D match, TRBD2 (5 bases). The CDR3 spans 18 residues. Germline CDR1 MNHNS, CDR2 SASEGT. V was shortened by 4 bases and J by 0 bases, with 20 bases between the two germline ends. CDR3 loop: CASSGRKAMGISTDTQYF. Written as DNA, the CDR3 is TGTGCCAGCAGTGGGAGGAAAGCGATGGGGATTAGCACAGATACGCAGTATTTT.

Only a few counts were recorded for this clonotype. The CDR3 loop reads CASSLDGWGNQPQHF. The CDR3 DNA follows: TGTGCCAGCAGCTTAGATGGGTGGGGGAATCAGCCCCAGCATTTT. The chain is built from TRBV11-2 and TRBJ1-5; TRBD1 is a possible D gene (5 bases). The germline V gene encodes CDR1 SGHAT and CDR2 FQNNGV. The length of the CDR3 is 15 residues. V was clipped by 0 bases and J by 4 bases, with 10 bases between them.

V is TRBV5-1 and J is TRBJ2-3, with D possibly matching TRBD1 (6 bases). V lost 0 bases and J lost 6, with 11 bases in between. The germline gives CDR1 SGHRS, CDR2 YFSETQ. This CDR3 spans 14 amino acids. CDR3 DNA sequence: TGCGCCAGCAGCTTGGCCGCAGGGGACGATACGCAGTATTTT. Residues: CASSLAAGDDTQYF.

The table lists this clonotype with many counts. The rearrangement uses TRBV7-2 and TRBJ2-3; D unresolved. Trimming stripped 6 bases from V and 2 bases from J, with 9 bases between. This CDR3 is built from 13 residues. The V gene's germline CDR1 is SGHTA and CDR2 FQGNSA. This CDR3 reads CASSSIYTDTQYF. Written as DNA, the CDR3 is TGTGCCAGCAGTTCCATCTACACAGATACGCAGTATTTT.

In its sample, this clonotype was seen many times. The chain carries TRBV7-9 and TRBJ2-5, with 13 nucleotides matching TRBD2. Germline lookup yields CDR1 SEHNR and CDR2 FQNEAQ (reference sequence). With V trimmed by 4 bases and J by 5 bases, 10 bases remained unmatched. There are 17 residues in the CDR3. The CDR3 sequence: CASSSGLAGASGETQYF. The CDR3 DNA sequence: TGTGCCAGCAGCTCCGGACTAGCGGGGGCCTCGGGGGAGACCCAGTACTTC. Filled out from reference TRBV7-9 and TRBJ2-5, the complete variable domain reads DTGVSQNPRHKITKRGQNVTFRCDPISEHNRLYWYRQTLGQGPEFLTYFQNEAQLEKSRLLSDRFSAERPKGSFSTLEIQRTEQGDSAMYLCASSSGLAGASGETQYFGPGTRLLVL.

This clonotype was observed a few times. The V and J genes are TRBV20-1 and TRBJ2-3; D remains ambiguous. The CDR3 totals 14 residues. Germline-derived CDR1 and CDR2 are DFQATT and SNEGSKA (reference sequence). V shed 3 bases and J shed 0 bases, with 10 bases lying between them. In nucleotides, the CDR3 is TGCAGTGCTAGGAGGCTGACAAGCACAGATACGCAGTATTTT. Translating it yields CSARRLTSTDTQYF.

The table lists this clonotype with many counts. The CDR3 DNA reads as TGTGCCAGCAGTTACGGAGAGAACTATGGCTACACCTTC. Translation gives CASSYGENYGYTF. The chain joins TRBV6-5 to TRBJ1-2; D gene ambiguous. The CDR3 covers 13 residues. Trimming removed 2 bases from V and 2 bases from J, with 6 bases in between. In germline, CDR1 is MNHEY, CDR2 SVGAGI.

This chain uses TRBV20-1 with TRBJ2-5, with a tentative D call TRBD1 (6 bases). The CDR3 contains 17 residues. V lost 6 bases and J lost 5, with 28 bases in between. Germline V lookup: CDR1 DFQATT, CDR2 SNEGSKA (reference sequence). CDR3 protein: CSATDPRQATRRETQYF. The CDR3, as DNA: TGCAGTGCCACCGACCCTAGACAGGCGACCCGACGGGAGACCCAGTACTTC.

Many counts were recorded for this clonotype. This chain links TRBV18 with TRBJ1-5; the D is unclear. The V end was cut by 1 base, the J end by 1 base, with 14 bases between. Germline V gives CDR1 KGHSH, CDR2 LQKENI. This CDR3 spans 17 amino acids. The CDR3 region has the DNA TGTGCCAGCTCACCACGACCGGGAATCGGGAGCAATCAGCCCCAGCATTTT. Its translation is CASSPRPGIGSNQPQHF.

This clonotype occurred many times. The rearrangement joins TRBV5-1 to TRBJ2-7; tentatively, D is TRBD1 or TRBD2 (5 bases each). The germline V and J ends were trimmed by 1 base and 0 bases, with 11 bases remaining between them. The CDR3 spans 15 residues. From germline, CDR1 is SGHRS and CDR2 YFSETQ. This CDR3 reads CASSLLGVSSYEQYF. The CDR3 DNA reads as TGCGCCAGCAGCTTGTTGGGGGTGAGCTCCTACGAGCAGTACTTC.

V and J are TRBV25-1 and TRBJ2-7; D remains unclear. CDR1 MGHDK and CDR2 SYGVNS come from the germline V gene. The germline V and J ends were trimmed by 5 bases and 3 bases, with 20 bases remaining between them. The CDR3 has 16 residues. CDR3 protein: CASSPAPYDRHYEQYF. DNA for the CDR3: TGTGCCAGCAGTCCCGCCCCGTACGATAGACACTACGAGCAGTACTTC.

This clonotype was seen more than once but under ten times. The rearrangement uses TRBV9 and TRBJ2-1; TRBD2 matches at 11 bases. CDR1 is SGDLS, CDR2 YYNGEE, per germline. Trimming at V came to 0 bases and at J to 0 bases, leaving 5 bases not matched to a gene. This CDR3 has 18 residues. The CDR3 spells CASSVVASGGSSYNEQFF. In nucleotides, the CDR3 is TGTGCCAGCAGCGTAGTGGCTAGCGGGGGGAGCTCCTACAATGAGCAGTTCTTC.

This clonotype was seen repeatedly, ten times or more. V and J are TRBV20-1 and TRBJ2-5; tentatively, D is TRBD1 (6 bases). Trimming took 3 bases from V and 3 from J, leaving 11 bases between them. CDR1 and CDR2 from the germline V gene are DFQATT and SNEGSKA (reference sequence). This CDR3 is 13 amino acids long. The chain's CDR3 is CSASRTAEETQYF. The DNA of the CDR3 is TGCAGTGCTAGTCGGACAGCCGAAGAGACCCAGTACTTC.

This clonotype was found a few times. V gene TRBV19 combines with J gene TRBJ1-2, with 9 positions matching TRBD1. The CDR3 sequence is 16 residues long. Unmatched junction bases numbered 13, after V lost 6 bases and J lost 5 bases. Germline V gene sequence: CDR1 LNHDA, CDR2 SQIVND (reference sequence). The CDR3 loop reads CASRSTTGTGFYGYTF. The CDR3 bases are TGTGCCAGTAGATCGACCACCGGGACAGGGTTTTATGGCTACACCTTC.

This chain joins TRBV9 and TRBJ1-1, with a weak D call TRBD1 (6 bases). Germline V gene lookup returns CDR1 SGDLS and CDR2 YYNGEE. The CDR3 covers 15 residues. Trimming pared 4 bases from V and 4 bases from J, leaving 17 bases between. The CDR3 loop reads CASSPLRGAGTEAFF. The CDR3 DNA follows: TGTGCCAGCAGCCCCCTCAGGGGCGCGGGCACTGAAGCTTTCTTT.

The table lists this clonotype with a few counts. The rearrangement links TRBV3-1 to TRBJ1-6, with D possibly TRBD1 on 6 matching bases. V was cut by 0 bases and J by 3 bases, with 15 bases left in between. The germline V gene encodes CDR1 LGHDT and CDR2 YNNKEL (reference sequence). The CDR3 runs to 18 residues. The DNA of the CDR3 is TGTGCCAGCAGCCAAGATTGGGCAGGGGTCAGCTATAATTCACCCCTCCACTTT. Amino acids: CASSQDWAGVSYNSPLHF.

This clonotype has ten or more counts. The chain carries TRBV6-2 or TRBV6-3 and TRBJ2-3; D is ambiguous. CDR1 and CDR2 (germline): MNHEY, SVGEGT. The CDR3 is 14 residues long. Trimming shortened V by 7 bases and J by 2 bases, and 13 bases separated the two germline ends. The CDR3 coding sequence is TGTGCCAGCACCTTTACTCACTTCACAGATACGCAGTATTTT. This codes for CASTFTHFTDTQYF.

The chain links TRBV6-2 or TRBV6-3 to TRBJ2-3; the match to TRBD2 covers 10 bases. Germline V CDR1 and CDR2: MNHEY, SVGEGT. The CDR3 totals 16 residues. Trimming cost V 5 bases and J 0 bases; bases outside gene matches: 5. CDR3 sequence reads: CASSPGLAESTDTQYF. The CDR3 DNA sequence: TGTGCCAGCAGTCCCGGACTAGCGGAGAGCACAGATACGCAGTATTTT.

The chain links TRBV11-2 to TRBJ1-5; D is undetermined. CDR1 is SGHAT and CDR2 is FQNNGV in the germline V gene. Trimming stripped 1 base from V and 7 bases from J, with 8 bases between. The CDR3 spans 13 residues. In DNA, the CDR3 is TGTGCCAGCAGCTTAGGGGCGGGACAGCCCCAGCATTTT. It is translated as CASSLGAGQPQHF. Full variable domain (remainder filled in from reference TRBV11-2 and TRBJ1-5): EAGVAQSPRYKIIEKRQSVAFWCNPISGHATLYWYQQILGQGPKLLIQFQNNGVVDDSQLPKDRFSAERLKGVDSTLKIQPAKLEDSAVYLCASSLGAGQPQHFGDGTRLSIL.

This clonotype was seen a handful of times. The chain has TRBV5-1 and TRBJ1-2; 8 bases match TRBD1. Germline loops: CDR1 SGHRS, CDR2 YFSETQ. V was pared by 3 bases and J by 4 bases, with 5 bases of the junction left unmatched. The CDR3 is made up of 14 amino acids. Here the CDR3 reads CASSSDRVAYGYTF. CDR3 bases: TGCGCCAGCAGCTCGGACAGGGTCGCCTATGGCTACACCTTC.

The V gene is TRBV2, the J gene TRBJ2-3; no clear D. The length of the CDR3 is 11 residues. Trimming shortened V by 7 bases and J by 4 bases, and 6 bases separated the two germline ends. The germline V gene has CDR1 SNHLY and CDR2 FYNNEI. CDR3 nucleotide sequence: TGTGCCAGCATGCGCTCAGATACGCAGTATTTT. This encodes CASMRSDTQYF.

This clonotype was counted many times. The chain links TRBV20-1 to TRBJ1-5, with 9 bases that match TRBD1. The CDR3 runs to 14 residues. Losses at the gene ends were 6 bases for V and 7 bases for J; bases not matched to a gene: 10. Germline V gene data show CDR1 as DFQATT and CDR2 as SNEGSKA (reference sequence). The CDR3 loop is CSAADRGSLQPQHF. The CDR3 DNA sequence: TGCAGTGCCGCGGACAGGGGATCATTACAGCCCCAGCATTTT.

The table lists this clonotype with a few counts. The genes are TRBV5-5 and TRBJ2-7, with TRBD2 as a possible D gene (5 bases). The CDR3 runs 16 residues. CDR1 is SGHKS, CDR2 YYEKEE, per germline (reference sequence). V was cut by 0 bases and J by 2 bases, with 15 bases left in between. The DNA for the CDR3 is TGTGCCAGCAGCTTGGCCGGTGAGGGAGTCCCCTACGAGCAGTACTTC. Translated: CASSLAGEGVPYEQYF. Full variable domain (outside the CDR3, taken from reference TRBV5-5 and TRBJ2-7): DAGVTQSPTHLIKTRGQQVTLRCSPISGHKSVSWYQQVLGQGPQFIFQYYEKEERGRGNFPDRFSARQFPNYSSELNVNALLLGDSALYLCASSLAGEGVPYEQYFGPGTRLTVT.

In this sample, this clonotype turned up a few times. V gene TRBV12-3 or TRBV12-4 combines with J gene TRBJ2-5; 7 bases are shared with TRBD1. V lost 6 bases, J lost 3 bases, and 10 bases stayed unmatched. CDR3 length: 15 residues. CDR3 in amino acids: CASSDDKTGEETQYF. CDR3 nucleotides: TGTGCCAGCAGCGACGATAAAACAGGGGAAGAGACCCAGTACTTC.

This clonotype was picked up many times. V usage is TRBV6-2 or TRBV6-3 and J usage is TRBJ2-3; a weak D match, TRBD2 (5 bases). The CDR3 has 16 residues. Deletions cut 4 bases from V and 3 bases from J, with 17 bases between. Germline V lookup: CDR1 MNHEY, CDR2 SVGEGT. This chain's CDR3 is CASSSLGVRITDTQYF. The CDR3 nucleotides are TGTGCCAGCAGTTCACTAGGCGTTCGGATAACAGATACGCAGTATTTT.

J is TRBJ2-5 and V is TRBV7-2, with D possibly matching TRBD2 (5 bases). The CDR3 length is 14 residues. V lost 1 base to trimming and J lost 7 bases, with 13 bases between them. Germline V gives CDR1 SGHTA, CDR2 FQGNSA. This CDR3 is CASSLVGPEGTQYF. The DNA of the CDR3 is TGTGCCAGCAGCTTAGTAGGCCCAGAGGGGACCCAGTACTTC.

Many counts were recorded for this clonotype. The chain employs TRBV7-6 and TRBJ2-3; 9 bases line up with TRBD2. CDR3 length: 16 amino acids. With 5 bases clipped from V and 8 bases from J, the junction kept 14 bases outside the gene matches. Germline V CDR1 and CDR2: SGHVS, FNYEAQ. This chain's CDR3 is CASSPPVGGGAGTQYF. CDR3 bases: TGTGCCAGCAGCCCTCCTGTTGGCGGGGGGGCCGGTACGCAGTATTTT.

This clonotype was detected only a few times. CDR3 sequence: CAISAGNQPQHF. CDR3 nucleotide sequence: TGTGCCATCAGTGCGGGCAATCAGCCCCAGCATTTT. The V and J genes are TRBV10-3 and TRBJ1-5; D not certain. CDR1 is ENHRY and CDR2 is SYGVKD in the germline V gene. V lost 4 bases, J lost 2 bases, and 3 bases lay in between. CDR3 length: 12 residues.